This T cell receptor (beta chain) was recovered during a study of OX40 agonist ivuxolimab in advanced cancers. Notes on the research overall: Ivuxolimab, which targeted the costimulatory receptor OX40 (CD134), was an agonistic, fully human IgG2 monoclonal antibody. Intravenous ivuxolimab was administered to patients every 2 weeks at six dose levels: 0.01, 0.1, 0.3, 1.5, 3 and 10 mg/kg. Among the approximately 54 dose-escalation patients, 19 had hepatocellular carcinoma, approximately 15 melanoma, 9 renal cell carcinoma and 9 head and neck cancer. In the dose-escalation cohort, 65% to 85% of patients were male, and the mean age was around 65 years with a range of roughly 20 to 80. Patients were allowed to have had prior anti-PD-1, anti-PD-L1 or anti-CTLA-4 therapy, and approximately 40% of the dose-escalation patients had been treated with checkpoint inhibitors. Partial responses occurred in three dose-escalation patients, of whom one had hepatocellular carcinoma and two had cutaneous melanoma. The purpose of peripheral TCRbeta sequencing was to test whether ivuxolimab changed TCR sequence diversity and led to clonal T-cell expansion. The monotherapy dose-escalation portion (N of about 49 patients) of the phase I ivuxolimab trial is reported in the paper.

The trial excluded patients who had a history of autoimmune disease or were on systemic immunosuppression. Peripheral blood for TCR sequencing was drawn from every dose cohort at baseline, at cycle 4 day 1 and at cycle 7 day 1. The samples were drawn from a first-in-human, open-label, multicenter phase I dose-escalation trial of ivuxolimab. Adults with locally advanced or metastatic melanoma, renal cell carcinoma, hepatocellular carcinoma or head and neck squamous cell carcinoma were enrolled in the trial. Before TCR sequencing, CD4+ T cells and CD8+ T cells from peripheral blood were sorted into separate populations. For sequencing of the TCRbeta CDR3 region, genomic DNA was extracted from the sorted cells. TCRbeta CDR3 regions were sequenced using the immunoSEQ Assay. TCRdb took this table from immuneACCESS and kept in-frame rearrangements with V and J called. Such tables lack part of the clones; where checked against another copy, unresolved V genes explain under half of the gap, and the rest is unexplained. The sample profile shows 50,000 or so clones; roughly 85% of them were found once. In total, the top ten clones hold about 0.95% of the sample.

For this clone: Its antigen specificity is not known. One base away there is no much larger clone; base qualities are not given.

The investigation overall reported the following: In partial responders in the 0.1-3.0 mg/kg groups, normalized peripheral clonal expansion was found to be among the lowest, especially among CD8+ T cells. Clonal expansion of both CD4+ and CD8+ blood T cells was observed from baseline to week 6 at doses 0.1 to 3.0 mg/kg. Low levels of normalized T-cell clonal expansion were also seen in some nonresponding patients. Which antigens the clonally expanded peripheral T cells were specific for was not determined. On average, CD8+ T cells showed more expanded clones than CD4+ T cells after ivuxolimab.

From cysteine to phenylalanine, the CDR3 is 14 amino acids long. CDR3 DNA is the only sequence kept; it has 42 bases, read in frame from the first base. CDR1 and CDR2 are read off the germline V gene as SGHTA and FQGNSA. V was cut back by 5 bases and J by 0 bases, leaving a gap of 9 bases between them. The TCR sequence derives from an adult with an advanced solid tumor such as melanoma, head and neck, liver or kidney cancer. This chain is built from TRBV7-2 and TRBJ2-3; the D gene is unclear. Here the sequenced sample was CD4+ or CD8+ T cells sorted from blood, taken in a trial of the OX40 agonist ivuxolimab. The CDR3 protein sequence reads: CASSRTRSTDTQYF. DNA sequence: TGTGCCAGCAGCCGTACACGTAGCACAGATACGCAGTATTTT.